This TCR beta chain is from a study of blood T cell repertoires in COVID-19. Overall study: Acute-phase and convalescent COVID-19 samples originated in the United States, Italy and Spain. The cDNA or gDNA used as material had been derived from T cells, B-cell-depleted T cells, or PBMCs.

Authors' processing steps: Reference gene primer amplification gave estimated nucleated cell counts. The method was immunoSEQ multiplex PCR; TCRdb's version includes in-frame clones alone and lacks a portion of them. Clonal size and the V and J genes are those of that table, whereas D and trimming came from the DNA. The data hold 190,000 or so clones, with 80% to 90% observed a single time. This TCR came from a woman aged 18-35 years who had recovered from COVID-19. Sequencing was done on a sample of peripheral blood.

The CDR3 region has the DNA TGTGCCAGCAGCGAGGGACTAGCGGGCTACAATGAGCAGTTCTTC. Amino acid sequence: CASSEGLAGYNEQFF. The V call is TRBV11-3, the J call TRBJ2-1; 12 nucleotides match TRBD2. V lost 5 bases, J lost 3 bases, and 2 bases stayed unmatched. The CDR3 is 15 amino acids. Per germline, CDR1 SGHNT and CDR2 YENEEA.